The clone carrying this T cell receptor beta chain showed up just a few times. The data originate from a study of shared clonotypes between healthy human individuals. The CDR3 sequence is 12 residues long. V was clipped by 1 base and J by 6 bases, with 9 bases between them. Germline V gene data show CDR1 as SQVTM and CDR2 as ANQGSEA. Naive CD8 isolation took CD45RO-negative cells positively selected for CCR7 and excluded terminally differentiated effector memory CD45RA+ cells. Deep-level assay runs were performed. Produced via immunoSEQ multiplex PCR; TCRdb's table is partial and in-frame only. Of some 600,000 clones listed, 95% to 96% are singletons.

V is TRBV29-1 and J is TRBJ1-2; TRBD1 is a possible D gene (5 bases). The receptor comes from a woman aged 30 to 39 in good health. Sequencing input: naive CD8+ T cells sorted from blood. The CDR3 reads CSVEGGDDGYTF. CDR3 DNA sequence: TGCAGCGTTGAAGGAGGGGACGATGGCTACACCTTC.